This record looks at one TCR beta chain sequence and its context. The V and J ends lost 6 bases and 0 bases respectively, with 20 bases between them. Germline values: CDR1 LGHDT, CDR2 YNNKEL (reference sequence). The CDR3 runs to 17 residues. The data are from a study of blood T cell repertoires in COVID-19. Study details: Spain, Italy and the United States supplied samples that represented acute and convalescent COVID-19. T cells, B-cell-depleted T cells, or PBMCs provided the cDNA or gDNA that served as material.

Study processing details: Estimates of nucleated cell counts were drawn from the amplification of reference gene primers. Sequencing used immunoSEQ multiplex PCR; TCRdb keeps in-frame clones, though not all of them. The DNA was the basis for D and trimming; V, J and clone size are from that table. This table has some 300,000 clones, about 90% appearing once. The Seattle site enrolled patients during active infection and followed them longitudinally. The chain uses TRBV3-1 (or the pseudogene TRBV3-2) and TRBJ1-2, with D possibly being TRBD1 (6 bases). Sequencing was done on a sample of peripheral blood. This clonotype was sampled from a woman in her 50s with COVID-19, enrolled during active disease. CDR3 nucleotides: TGTGCCAGCAGTCCCGCAACCGAGGGGGATACTAACTATGGCTACACCTTC. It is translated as CASSPATEGDTNYGYTF.